What follows are 24 T cell receptor beta chains derived from one specimen sequenced in a study of CD8+CD57+ T cells in acquired aplastic anemia. Investigators profiled TCR beta VDJ and CDR3 from genomic DNA template. TCRdb called the reads again in MiXCR, with one record for every CDR3 protein. Found here are over 150,000 distinct CDR3 sequences, just under 45% of them singletons; the top ten hold approximately 1.1%. Sequencing was carried out using sorted CD4+, CD8+, or CD8+CD57+ T cells (not recorded which) from PBMCs. These receptors originate from a human donor in good health.

The CDR3 nucleotides read TGCAGTGCTAAGAATCGACTAGCGGGGCGACCCTCCTACGAGCAGTACTTC. Its translation: CSAKNRLAGRPSYEQYF. The V call is TRBV20-1, the J call TRBJ2-7, with 11 positions matching TRBD2. V dropped 4 bases and J dropped 0; count of bases not matched to a gene: 11. The CDR3 is made up of 17 amino acids. Germline CDR1 and CDR2: DFQATT and SNEGSKA (reference sequence).

The chain links TRBV20-1 to TRBJ2-7; D ambiguous. There are 12 residues in the CDR3. Germline V gene sequence: CDR1 DFQATT, CDR2 SNEGSKA (reference sequence). The CDR3 region is CSALSASYEQYF. The CDR3 DNA follows: TGCAGCGCATTGTCGGCATCCTACGAGCAGTACTTC.

This clonotype was counted many times. The J gene is TRBJ1-1, the V gene TRBV19; D is possibly TRBD1 (5 bases). The germline V and J ends were trimmed by 5 bases and 4 bases, with 11 bases remaining between them. Germline loops: CDR1 LNHDA, CDR2 SQIVND (reference sequence). The CDR3 totals 13 residues. This chain's CDR3 is CASSVDTGTEAFF. The CDR3 DNA sequence: TGTGCCAGTAGTGTGGACACAGGCACTGAAGCTTTCTTT.

This clonotype showed up many times. V and J are TRBV10-3 and TRBJ2-1, with D perhaps TRBD2 (7 bases). Germline V lookup: CDR1 ENHRY, CDR2 SYGVKD. V was clipped by 6 bases and J by 3 bases, with 9 bases between them. The CDR3 contains 13 residues. The CDR3 protein is CAIRGGDYNEQFF. The DNA of the CDR3 is TGTGCCATCAGAGGGGGGGACTACAATGAGCAGTTCTTC.

The chain links TRBV6-5 to TRBJ1-5; unclear D gene. The germline CDR1 and CDR2 sequences are MNHEY and SVGAGI. The CDR3 spans 13 residues. The V end was cut by 0 bases, the J end by 7 bases, with 7 bases between. CDR3 sequence (DNA): TGTGCCAGCAGTTACTCAACGAGGCAGCCCCAGCATTTT. Protein sequence: CASSYSTRQPQHF.

In this sample, this clonotype turned up many times. The chain couples TRBV6-1 to TRBJ1-6; D is uncertain. V lost 5 bases and J 6 bases, leaving 11 bases between the germline ends. Per the germline V gene, CDR1 is MNHNS and CDR2 is SASEGT. The length of the CDR3 is 14 residues. The CDR3 protein is CASSLELINSPLHF. CDR3 DNA: TGTGCCAGCAGTCTAGAGCTGATTAATTCACCCCTCCACTTT.

This chain joins TRBV20-1 and TRBJ2-7, with 8 bases that match TRBD1. CDR1 and CDR2 from the germline V gene are DFQATT and SNEGSKA (reference sequence). V gave up 0 bases and J gave up 5 bases; unmatched junction bases: 6. The CDR3 runs 14 residues. The CDR3 region is CSARDRDRGHEQYF. The CDR3 DNA is TGCAGTGCTAGAGATCGCGACAGGGGTCACGAGCAGTACTTC.

This clonotype appeared many times. V is TRBV5-8 and J is TRBJ2-3; D gene ambiguous. The germline V gene encodes CDR1 SGHTS and CDR2 YDEGEE. The ends were cut back, 4 bases at V and 2 bases at J, with 5 bases in the middle. The CDR3 length is 12 residues. The CDR3, as DNA: TGTGCCAGCAGCACCAACACAGATACGCAGTATTTT. Its translation is CASSTNTDTQYF. Supplemented by reference TRBV5-8 and TRBJ2-3, the full variable domain reads EAGVTQSPTHLIKTRGQQATLRCSPISGHTSVYWYQQALGLGLQFLLWYDEGEERNRGNFPPRFSGRQFPNYSSELNVNALELEDSALYLCASSTNTDTQYFGPGTRLTVL.

The genes are TRBV29-1 and TRBJ2-7; 9 nucleotides line up with TRBD1. V dropped 6 bases and J dropped 7; count of bases not matched to a gene: 7. Germline lookup yields CDR1 SQVTM and CDR2 ANQGSEA. The CDR3 spans 12 residues. CDR3 residues: CSVGTGSGEQYF. The CDR3 DNA follows: TGCAGCGTCGGGACAGGGTCTGGTGAGCAGTACTTC.

V and J are TRBV20-1 and TRBJ2-7, with TRBD2 matching over 8 bases. Germline trimming cut 2 bases from V and 2 bases from J; bases unmatched to any gene: 5. The CDR3 covers 14 residues. The germline V gene encodes CDR1 DFQATT and CDR2 SNEGSKA (reference sequence). The CDR3 bases are TGCAGTGCTAGATTTGCGGGAGGTCCCTACGAGCAGTACTTC. It translates to CSARFAGGPYEQYF.

Concerning this clonotype: The junction differs from germline at one of its ends, possibly a read error. V and J are TRBV7-2 and TRBJ2-7; D gene unclear. The CDR3 has 11 residues. CDR1 and CDR2 from the germline V gene are SGHTA and FQGNSA. The CDR3 sequence: CAGQQNYDQYF. CDR3 in DNA: TGTGCCGGCCAACAAAACTACGATCAGTACTTC.

This clonotype was counted ten times or more. J is TRBJ2-5 and V is TRBV7-2, with 9 bases that match TRBD1. The CDR3 runs to 17 residues. Per germline, CDR1 SGHTA and CDR2 FQGNSA. V dropped 7 bases and J dropped 5; count of bases not matched to a gene: 17. The chain's CDR3 is CASKSLLRGQGGETQYF. Written as DNA, the CDR3 is TGTGCCAGCAAAAGCCTCCTCCGGGGACAGGGAGGGGAGACCCAGTACTTC. Full variable domain (rest looked up from reference TRBV7-2 and TRBJ2-5): GAGVSQSPSNKVTEKGKDVELRCDPISGHTALYWYRQSLGQGLEFLIYFQGNSAPDKSGLPSDRFSAERTGGSVSTLTIQRTQQEDSAVYLCASKSLLRGQGGETQYFGPGTRLLVL.

The table lists this clonotype with many counts. The chain has TRBV4-3 and TRBJ1-6; the D gene is possibly TRBD1 (5 bases). Germline V gene data show CDR1 as LGHNA and CDR2 as YSLEER. The CDR3 has 14 residues. V was shortened by 6 bases and J by 3 bases, with 9 bases between the two germline ends. CDR3 DNA sequence: TGCGCCAGCAGTCAGGGCGGCTATAATTCACCCCTCCACTTT. Protein: CASSQGGYNSPLHF.

The chain links TRBV10-3 to TRBJ2-3; D remains unclear. CDR3 length: 14 residues. CDR1 ENHRY and CDR2 SYGVKD come from the germline V gene. Deletions cut 0 bases from V and 1 base from J, with 5 bases between. CDR3 nucleotides: TGTGCCATCAGTGAGTCGCTAGGCACAGATACGCAGTATTTT. It specifies CAISESLGTDTQYF.

The J gene is TRBJ2-7, the V gene TRBV7-3; TRBD1 is a possible D gene (6 bases). V shed 5 bases and J shed 2 bases, with 10 bases lying between them. Germline loops: CDR1 SGHTA, CDR2 FQGTGA. This CDR3 is built from 13 residues. The chain's CDR3 is CASSMDSTYEQYF. The CDR3 region has the DNA TGTGCCAGCAGCATGGACAGCACCTACGAGCAGTACTTC.

At least ten counts were recorded for this clonotype. This chain connects TRBV19 to TRBJ2-1, with D possibly being TRBD1 (5 bases). Germline loops: CDR1 LNHDA, CDR2 SQIVND (reference sequence). The V and J ends lost 3 bases and 1 base respectively, with 16 bases between them. This CDR3 contains 17 residues. In nucleotides, the CDR3 is TGTGCCAGTAGTATCGGAGCTGCCCAGGGATCCTACAATGAGCAGTTCTTC. Translating it yields CASSIGAAQGSYNEQFF.

This clonotype was detected many times. This chain uses TRBV27 with TRBJ2-7; D gene unclear. The CDR3 runs 13 residues. V shed 6 bases and J shed 1 base, with 10 bases lying between them. CDR1 and CDR2 from the germline V gene are MNHEY and SMNVEV (reference sequence). In DNA, the CDR3 is TGTGCCAGCAGCACCACACAATCCTACGAGCAGTACTTC. Residues: CASSTTQSYEQYF.

This clonotype was seen many times. The chain employs TRBV6-1 and TRBJ1-5; 8 nucleotides line up with TRBD1. The V gene's germline CDR1 is MNHNS and CDR2 SASEGT. The CDR3 runs to 14 residues. V was clipped by 7 bases and J by 5 bases; unmatched bases: 7. CDR3 sequence: CASTSAQGDQPQHF. The DNA of the CDR3 is TGTGCCAGCACCAGCGCACAGGGGGATCAGCCCCAGCATTTT.

The rearrangement uses TRBV5-4 and TRBJ2-7, with TRBD2 matching over 9 bases. CDR3 size: 15 residues. Germline trimming cut 5 bases from V and 3 bases from J; bases unmatched to any gene: 9. Per the germline V gene, CDR1 is SGHNT and CDR2 is YYREEE (reference sequence). CDR3 region: CASSSSREGNYEQYF. The CDR3 DNA follows: TGTGCCAGCAGTTCCTCGCGGGAGGGCAACTACGAGCAGTACTTC.

This clonotype showed up many times. One end of the junction does not line up with germline, which may come from a read error. V gene TRBV7-7 combines with J gene TRBJ2-5; maybe TRBD2 (5 bases). Germline V lookup: CDR1 SSHAT, CDR2 FNYEAQ (reference sequence). The CDR3 extends over 13 amino acids. CDR3 sequence: CASSLDWQETQYF. The CDR3 DNA follows: TGTGCTAGCAGCTTGGACTGGCAAGAGACCCAGTACTTC.

The chain employs TRBV9 and TRBJ1-3; possibly TRBD1 for D (5 bases). CDR3 length: 14 amino acids. The V end lost 5 bases, the J end lost 3 bases, and 12 bases lay between the germline ends. Germline V lookup: CDR1 SGDLS, CDR2 YYNGEE. CDR3: CASSAPGSGNTIYF. The DNA for the CDR3 is TGTGCCAGCAGTGCACCAGGGAGTGGAAACACCATATATTTT.

This clonotype was picked up many times. A much more abundant neighbour one base away suggests this may be a read error. The V gene is TRBV15, the J gene TRBJ2-5; D may correspond to TRBD1 or TRBD2 (5 bases each). V was shortened by 5 bases and J by 5 bases, with 15 bases between the two germline ends. CDR1 and CDR2 from the germline V gene are LNHNV and YYDKDF (reference sequence). The CDR3 consists of 14 residues. CDR3 amino acids: CATSDRKGRETQYF. The CDR3 DNA sequence: TGTGCCACCAGCGATCGGAAGGGACGGGAGACCCAGTACTTC.

This clonotype was detected ten times or more. V gene TRBV5-6 combines with J gene TRBJ1-6; maybe TRBD1 (5 bases). V was cut by 0 bases and J by 4 bases, with 11 bases left in between. There are 16 residues in the CDR3. Per the germline V gene, CDR1 is SGHDT and CDR2 is YYEEEE. CDR3 residues: CASSLAGGGYNSPLHF. The CDR3 DNA reads as TGTGCCAGCAGCTTGGCGGGGGGAGGGTATAATTCACCCCTCCACTTT.

Ten or more counts support this clonotype. The V and J genes are TRBV19 and TRBJ2-3, with TRBD2 matching over 11 bases. V shed 6 bases and J 6 bases; nucleotides not matched to a gene: 5. CDR1 is LNHDA, CDR2 SQIVND, per germline (reference sequence). The CDR3 runs 14 residues. Here the CDR3 reads CASRLAGARDTQYF. The CDR3 DNA follows: TGTGCCAGTAGACTAGCGGGGGCGAGGGATACGCAGTATTTT.